The rows below give T cell receptor beta chains drawn from one sample of a study of OX40 agonist ivuxolimab in advanced cancers. Sequenced by immunoSEQ multiplex PCR; TCRdb stores in-frame clones only, minus some. The sample records approximately 60,000 clones, about four fifths being singletons. The sample in question was CD4+ or CD8+ T cells sorted from blood, obtained in a trial of the OX40 agonist ivuxolimab. Every receptor here comes from an adult with an advanced solid tumor such as melanoma, head and neck, liver or kidney cancer. CDR3s include the opening cysteine and the closing phenylalanine or tryptophan. Fields, in order: V gene, CDR3 protein.

TRBV27	CASSPRGQLRYEQYF
TRBV5-1	CASSPRQGAEGNYGYTF
TRBV4-3	CASSRDRSGSSYEQYF
TRBV5-1	CASSLAVSGRTGELFF
TRBV5-1	CASSLTGGTTYEQYF
TRBV5-1	CAFRIVNTEAFF
TRBV10-3	CAISDPLGGRNTEAFF
TRBV13	CASSLEDAETQYF
TRBV9	CASSAGLANSYEQYF
TRBV2	CASSYTGTGNTGELFF
TRBV5-1	CASSLVQPKETQYF
TRBV11-2	CASSLDRKTEAFF
TRBV19	CASSVGDHSYNEQFF
TRBV5-1	CASSFDRGVIRSPLHF
TRBV13	CASSSYQGSGNTIYF